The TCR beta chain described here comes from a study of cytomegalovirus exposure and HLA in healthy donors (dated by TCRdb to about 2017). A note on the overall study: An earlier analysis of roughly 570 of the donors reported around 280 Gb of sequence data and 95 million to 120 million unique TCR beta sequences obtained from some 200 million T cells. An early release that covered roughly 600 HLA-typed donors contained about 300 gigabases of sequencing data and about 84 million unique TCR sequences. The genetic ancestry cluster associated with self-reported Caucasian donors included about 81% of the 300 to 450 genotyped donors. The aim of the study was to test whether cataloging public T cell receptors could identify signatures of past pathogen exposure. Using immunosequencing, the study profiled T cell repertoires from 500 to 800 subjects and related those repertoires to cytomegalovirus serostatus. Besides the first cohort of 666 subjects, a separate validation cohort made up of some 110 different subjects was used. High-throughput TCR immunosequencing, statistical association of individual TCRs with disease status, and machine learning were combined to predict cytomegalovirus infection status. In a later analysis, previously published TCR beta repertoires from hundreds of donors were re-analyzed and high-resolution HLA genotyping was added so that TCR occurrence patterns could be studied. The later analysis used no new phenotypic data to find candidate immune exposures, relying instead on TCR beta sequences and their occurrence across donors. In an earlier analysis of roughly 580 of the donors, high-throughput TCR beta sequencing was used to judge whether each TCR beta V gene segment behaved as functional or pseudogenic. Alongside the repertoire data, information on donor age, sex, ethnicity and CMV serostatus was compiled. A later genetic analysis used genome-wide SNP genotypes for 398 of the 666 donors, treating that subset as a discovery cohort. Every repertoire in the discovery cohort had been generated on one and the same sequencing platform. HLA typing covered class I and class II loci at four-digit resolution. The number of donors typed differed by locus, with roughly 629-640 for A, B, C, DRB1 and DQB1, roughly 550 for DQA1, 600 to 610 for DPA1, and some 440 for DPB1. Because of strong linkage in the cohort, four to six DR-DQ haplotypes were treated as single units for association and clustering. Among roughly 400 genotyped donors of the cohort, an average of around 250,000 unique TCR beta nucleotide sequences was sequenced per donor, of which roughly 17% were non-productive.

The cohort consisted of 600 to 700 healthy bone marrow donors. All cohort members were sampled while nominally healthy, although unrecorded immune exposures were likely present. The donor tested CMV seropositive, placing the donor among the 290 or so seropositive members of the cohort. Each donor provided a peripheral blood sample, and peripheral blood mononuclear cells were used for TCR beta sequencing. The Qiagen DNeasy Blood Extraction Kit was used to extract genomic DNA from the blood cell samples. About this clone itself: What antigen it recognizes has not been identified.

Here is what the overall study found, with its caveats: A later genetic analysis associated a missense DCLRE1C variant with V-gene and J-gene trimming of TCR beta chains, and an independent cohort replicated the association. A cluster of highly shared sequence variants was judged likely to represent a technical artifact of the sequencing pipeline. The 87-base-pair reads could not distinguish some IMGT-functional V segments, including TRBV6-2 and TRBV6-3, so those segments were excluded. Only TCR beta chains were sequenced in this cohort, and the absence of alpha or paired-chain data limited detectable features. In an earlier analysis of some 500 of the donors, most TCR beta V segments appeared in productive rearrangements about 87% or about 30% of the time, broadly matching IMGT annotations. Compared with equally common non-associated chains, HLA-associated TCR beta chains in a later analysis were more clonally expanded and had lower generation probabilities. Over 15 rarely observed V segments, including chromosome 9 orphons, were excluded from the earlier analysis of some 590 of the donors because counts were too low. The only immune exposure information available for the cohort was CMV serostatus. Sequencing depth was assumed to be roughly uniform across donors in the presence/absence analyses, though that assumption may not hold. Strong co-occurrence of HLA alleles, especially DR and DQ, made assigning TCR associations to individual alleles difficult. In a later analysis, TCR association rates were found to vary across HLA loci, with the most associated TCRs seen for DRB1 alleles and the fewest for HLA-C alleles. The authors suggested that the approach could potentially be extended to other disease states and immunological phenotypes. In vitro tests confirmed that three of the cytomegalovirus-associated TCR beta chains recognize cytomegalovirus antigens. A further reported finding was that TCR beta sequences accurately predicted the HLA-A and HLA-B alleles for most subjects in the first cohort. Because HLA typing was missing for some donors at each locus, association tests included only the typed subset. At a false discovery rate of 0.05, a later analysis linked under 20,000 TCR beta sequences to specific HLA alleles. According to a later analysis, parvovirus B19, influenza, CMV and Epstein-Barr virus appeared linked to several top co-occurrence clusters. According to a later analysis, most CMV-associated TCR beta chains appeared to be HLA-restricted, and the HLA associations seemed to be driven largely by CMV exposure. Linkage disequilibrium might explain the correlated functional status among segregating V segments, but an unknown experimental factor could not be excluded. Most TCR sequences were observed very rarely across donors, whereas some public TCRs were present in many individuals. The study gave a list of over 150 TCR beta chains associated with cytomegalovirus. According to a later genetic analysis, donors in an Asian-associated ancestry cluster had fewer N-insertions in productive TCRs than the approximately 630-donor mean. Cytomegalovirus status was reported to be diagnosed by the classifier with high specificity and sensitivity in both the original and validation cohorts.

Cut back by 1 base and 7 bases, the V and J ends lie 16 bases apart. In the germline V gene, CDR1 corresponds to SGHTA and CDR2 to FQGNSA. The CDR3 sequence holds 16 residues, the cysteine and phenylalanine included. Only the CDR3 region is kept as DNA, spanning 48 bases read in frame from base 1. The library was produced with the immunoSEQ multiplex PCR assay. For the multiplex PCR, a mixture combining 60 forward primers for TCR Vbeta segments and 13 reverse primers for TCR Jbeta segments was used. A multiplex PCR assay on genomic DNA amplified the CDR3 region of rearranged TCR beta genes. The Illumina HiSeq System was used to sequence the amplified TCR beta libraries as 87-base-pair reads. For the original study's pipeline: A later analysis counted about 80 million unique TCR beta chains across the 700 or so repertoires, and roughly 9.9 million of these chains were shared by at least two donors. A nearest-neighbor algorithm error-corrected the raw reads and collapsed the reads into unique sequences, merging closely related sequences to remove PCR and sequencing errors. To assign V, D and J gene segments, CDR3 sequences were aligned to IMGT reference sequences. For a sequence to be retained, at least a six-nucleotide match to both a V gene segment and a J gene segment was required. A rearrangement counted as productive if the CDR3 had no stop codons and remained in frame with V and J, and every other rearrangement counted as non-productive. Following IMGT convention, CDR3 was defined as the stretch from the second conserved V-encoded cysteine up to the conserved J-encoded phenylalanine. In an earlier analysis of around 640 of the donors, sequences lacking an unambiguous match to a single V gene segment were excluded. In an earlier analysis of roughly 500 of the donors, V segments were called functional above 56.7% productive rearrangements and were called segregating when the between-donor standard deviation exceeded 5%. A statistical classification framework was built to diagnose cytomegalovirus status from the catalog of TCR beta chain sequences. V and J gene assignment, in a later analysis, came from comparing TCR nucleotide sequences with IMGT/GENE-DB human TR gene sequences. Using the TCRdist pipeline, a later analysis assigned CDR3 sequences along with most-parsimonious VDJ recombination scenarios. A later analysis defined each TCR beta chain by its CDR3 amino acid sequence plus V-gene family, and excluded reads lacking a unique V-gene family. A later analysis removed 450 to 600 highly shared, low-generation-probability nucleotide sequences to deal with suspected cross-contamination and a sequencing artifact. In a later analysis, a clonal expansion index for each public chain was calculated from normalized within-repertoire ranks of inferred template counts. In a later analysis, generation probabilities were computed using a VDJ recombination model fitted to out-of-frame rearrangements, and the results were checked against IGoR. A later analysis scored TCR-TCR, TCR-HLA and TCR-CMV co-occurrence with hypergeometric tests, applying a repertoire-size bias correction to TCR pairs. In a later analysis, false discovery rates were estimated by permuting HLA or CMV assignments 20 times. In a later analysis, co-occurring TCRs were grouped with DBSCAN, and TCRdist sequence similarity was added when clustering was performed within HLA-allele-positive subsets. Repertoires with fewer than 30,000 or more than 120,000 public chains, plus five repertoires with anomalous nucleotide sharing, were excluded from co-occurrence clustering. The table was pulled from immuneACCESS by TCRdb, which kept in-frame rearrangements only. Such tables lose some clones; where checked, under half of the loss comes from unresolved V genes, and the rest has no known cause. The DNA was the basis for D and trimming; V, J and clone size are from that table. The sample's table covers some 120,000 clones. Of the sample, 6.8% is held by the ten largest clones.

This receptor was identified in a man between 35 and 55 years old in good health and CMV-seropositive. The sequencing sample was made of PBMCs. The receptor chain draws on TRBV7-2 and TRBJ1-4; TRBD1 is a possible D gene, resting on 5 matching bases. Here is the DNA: TGTGCCAGCAGCTTAGTCCCCAGGGTTAGCAGTGAAAAACTGTTTTTT. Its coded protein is CASSLVPRVSSEKLFF.